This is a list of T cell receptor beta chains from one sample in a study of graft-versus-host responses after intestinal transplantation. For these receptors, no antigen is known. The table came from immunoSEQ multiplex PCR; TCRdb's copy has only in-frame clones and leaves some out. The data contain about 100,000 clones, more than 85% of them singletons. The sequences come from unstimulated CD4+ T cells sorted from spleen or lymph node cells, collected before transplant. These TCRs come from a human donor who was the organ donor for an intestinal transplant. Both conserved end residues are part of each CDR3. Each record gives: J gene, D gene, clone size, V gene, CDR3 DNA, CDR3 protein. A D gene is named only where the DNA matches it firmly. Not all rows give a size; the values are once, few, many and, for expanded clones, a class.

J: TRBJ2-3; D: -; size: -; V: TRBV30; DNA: TGTGCCCGGACGATCCAGGGGACAGATACGCAGTATTTT; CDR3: CARTIQGTDTQYF
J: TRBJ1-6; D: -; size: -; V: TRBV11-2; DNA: TGTGCCAGCAGCTTACGGGGGGCCTATAATTCACCCCTCCACTTT; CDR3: CASSLRGAYNSPLHF
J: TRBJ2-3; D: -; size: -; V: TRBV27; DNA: TGTGCCAGCAGTTTAGGTGCCAGCACAGATACGCAGTATTTT; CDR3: CASSLGASTDTQYF
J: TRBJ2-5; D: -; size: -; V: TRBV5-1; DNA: TGCGCCAGCAGCTTGGCCTGGGAGAGAGAGACCCAGTACTTC; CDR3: CASSLAWERETQYF
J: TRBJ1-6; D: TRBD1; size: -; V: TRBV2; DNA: TGTGCCAGCCACCGGGACAGGGCCTCACCCCTCCACTTT; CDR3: CASHRDRASPLHF
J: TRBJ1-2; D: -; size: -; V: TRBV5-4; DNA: TGTGCCAGCAGCTTGACAGGGTGGTATGGCTACACCTTC; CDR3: CASSLTGWYGYTF
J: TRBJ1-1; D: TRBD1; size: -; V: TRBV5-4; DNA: TGTGCCAGCAGCTCACAGGGGAGGGGGAACACTGAAGCTTTCTTT; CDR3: CASSSQGRGNTEAFF
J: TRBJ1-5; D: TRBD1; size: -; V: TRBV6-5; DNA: TGTGCCAGCAGGGAGGGACAGGGGATGCATCAGCCCCAGCATTTT; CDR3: CASREGQGMHQPQHF
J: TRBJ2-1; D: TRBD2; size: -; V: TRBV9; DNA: TGTGCCAGCTCCGGGGGGGCATTTTCCAATGAGCAGTTCTTC; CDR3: CASSGGAFSNEQFF
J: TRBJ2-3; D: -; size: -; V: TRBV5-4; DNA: TGTGCCAGCAGCTTGCCTCCCCCGGGTAGCACAGATACGCAGTATTTT; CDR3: CASSLPPPGSTDTQYF
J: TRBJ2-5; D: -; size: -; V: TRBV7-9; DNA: TGTGCCAGCAGCTCTCTTAATCGCTTCTCGGAGACCCAGTACTTC; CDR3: CASSSLNRFSETQYF
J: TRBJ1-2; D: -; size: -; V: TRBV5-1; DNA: TGCGCCAGCAGCATCCCGGGGGGACCTTATGGCTACACCTTC; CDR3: CASSIPGGPYGYTF
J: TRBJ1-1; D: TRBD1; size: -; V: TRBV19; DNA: TGTGCCAGTAGTTGGCAGGGGGCGAAAAACACTGAAGCTTTCTTT; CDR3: CASSWQGAKNTEAFF
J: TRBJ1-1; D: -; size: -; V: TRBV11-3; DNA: TGTGCCAGCAGCTTATTCCTGAACACTGAAGCTTTCTTT; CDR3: CASSLFLNTEAFF
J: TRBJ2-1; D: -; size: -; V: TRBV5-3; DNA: TGTGCCAGAAGCTTGGTAGGACAAGAAGACAATGAGCAGTTCTTC; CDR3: CARSLVGQEDNEQFF
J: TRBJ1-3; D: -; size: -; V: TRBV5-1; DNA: TGCGCCAGCAGCCCCGACGGAAACACCATATATTTT; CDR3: CASSPDGNTIYF
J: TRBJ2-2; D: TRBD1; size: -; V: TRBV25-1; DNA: TGTGCCAGCAGGGATGACAGGGGGGGTCCCGGGGAGCTGTTTTTT; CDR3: CASRDDRGGPGELFF
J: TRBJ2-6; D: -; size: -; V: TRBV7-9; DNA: TGTGCCAGCAGCCTCCAATCTGGGGCCAACGTCCTAACTTTC; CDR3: CASSLQSGANVLTF
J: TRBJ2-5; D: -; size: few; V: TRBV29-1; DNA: TGCAGCGTCGAGGCGTGGGGGCCCCAAGAGACCCAGTACTTC; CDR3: CSVEAWGPQETQYF
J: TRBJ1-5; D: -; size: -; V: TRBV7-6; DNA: TGTGCCAGCAGTCGAGGATTGGATGGTCAGCCCCAGCATTTT; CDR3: CASSRGLDGQPQHF
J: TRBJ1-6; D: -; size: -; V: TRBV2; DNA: TGTGCCAGCAGTGAGGAAGGGGGATTGAATAATTCACCCCTCCACTTT; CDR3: CASSEEGGLNNSPLHF
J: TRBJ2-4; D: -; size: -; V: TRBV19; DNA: TGTGCCAGTAGTATGGGGCTGCCACTAGCCAAAAACATTCAGTACTTC; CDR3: CASSMGLPLAKNIQYF
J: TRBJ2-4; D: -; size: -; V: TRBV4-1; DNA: TGCGCCAGCAGCTTACAGGGAGGTGCCAAAAACATTCAGTACTTC; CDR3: CASSLQGGAKNIQYF
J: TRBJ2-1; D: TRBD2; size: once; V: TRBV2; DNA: TGTGCCAGCAGTCCCGGGACTAGCCCTAACAATGAGCAGTTCTTC; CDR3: CASSPGTSPNNEQFF
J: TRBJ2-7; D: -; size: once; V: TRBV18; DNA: TGTGCCAGCTCACCGCCGACAGTCCCCACCGAGCAGTACTTC; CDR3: CASSPPTVPTEQYF
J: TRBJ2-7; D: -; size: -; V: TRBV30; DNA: TGTGCCTGGAGTGTAAAAGAGGGCTGGACCTACGAGCAGTACTTC; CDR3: CAWSVKEGWTYEQYF
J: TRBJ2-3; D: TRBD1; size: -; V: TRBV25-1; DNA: TGTGCCAGCAGTGAATATAGGGGGCGCGTAGATACGCAGTATTTT; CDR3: CASSEYRGRVDTQYF
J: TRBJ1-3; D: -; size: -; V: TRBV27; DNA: TGTGCCAGCAGTTTTCGGGGGCTCGGAAACACCATATATTTT; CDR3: CASSFRGLGNTIYF
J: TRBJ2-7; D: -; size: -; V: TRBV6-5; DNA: TGTGCCAGCAGTCGATCCTGGGATCCTTCATACGAGCAGTACTTC; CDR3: CASSRSWDPSYEQYF
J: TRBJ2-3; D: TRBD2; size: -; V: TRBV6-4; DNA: TGTGCCAGCAGTGGGACTAGCGGGGGGGCAGATACGCAGTATTTT; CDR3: CASSGTSGGADTQYF
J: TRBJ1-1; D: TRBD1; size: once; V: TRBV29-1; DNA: TGCAGCGTTGGAGGGACAGTGAACACTGAAGCTTTCTTT; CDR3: CSVGGTVNTEAFF
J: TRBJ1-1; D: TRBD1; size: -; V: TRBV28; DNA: TGTGCCAGCAGTCAAACGGACAGGGTTGAAGCTTTCTTT; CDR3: CASSQTDRVEAFF
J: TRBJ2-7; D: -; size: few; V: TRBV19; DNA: TGTGCCAGTAGCAAGGAGCCGGCCTACGAGCAGTACTTC; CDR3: CASSKEPAYEQYF
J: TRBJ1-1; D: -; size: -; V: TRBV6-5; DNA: TGTGCCAGCAGTCGACGCGGGGGGCGGACTGAAGCTTTCTTT; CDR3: CASSRRGGRTEAFF
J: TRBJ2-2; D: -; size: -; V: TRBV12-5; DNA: TGTGCTAGTGGTTTGTGGCAGGGTGTCACCGGGGAGCTGTTTTTT; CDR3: CASGLWQGVTGELFF
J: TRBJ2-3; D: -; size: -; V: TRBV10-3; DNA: TGTGCCATCAGTGAAGGTGACAGAAGCACAGATACGCAGTATTTT; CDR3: CAISEGDRSTDTQYF
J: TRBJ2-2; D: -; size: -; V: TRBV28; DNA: TGTGCCAGCAGTTTCCGACCTGGGGGGGAGCTGTTTTTT; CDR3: CASSFRPGGELFF
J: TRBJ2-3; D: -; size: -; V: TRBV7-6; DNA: TGTGCCAGCAGCTTAGTTGGGGCAGATACGCAGTATTTT; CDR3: CASSLVGADTQYF
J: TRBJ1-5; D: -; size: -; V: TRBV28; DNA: TGTGCCAGCCGACTCGGGGTGGCCGGGCAGCCCCAGCATTTT; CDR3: CASRLGVAGQPQHF
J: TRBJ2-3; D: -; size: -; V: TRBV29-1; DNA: TGCAGCGTTGGGTGGGGATTGACAGATACGCAGTATTTT; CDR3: CSVGWGLTDTQYF
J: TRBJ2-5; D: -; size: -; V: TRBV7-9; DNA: TGTGCCAGCAGCTTTTCCGTAAAGGAGACCCAGTACTTC; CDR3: CASSFSVKETQYF
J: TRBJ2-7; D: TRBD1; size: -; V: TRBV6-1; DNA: TGTGCCAGCAGTCGAGGGACAGTTTCAACCTACGAGCAGTACTTC; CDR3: CASSRGTVSTYEQYF
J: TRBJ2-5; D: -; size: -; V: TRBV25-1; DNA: TGTGCCAGCCAGGCATCGAGGGGGTATAGGGTCCAAGAGACCCAGTACTTC; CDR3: CASQASRGYRVQETQYF
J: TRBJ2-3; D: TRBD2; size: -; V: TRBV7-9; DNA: TGTGCCAGCAGCACCACTAGCGGGGGATTCACAGATACGCAGTATTTT; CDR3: CASSTTSGGFTDTQYF